A single sample is the source of the 15 T cell receptor beta chains below, sequenced in a study of T cells after yellow fever vaccination. TCRdb used MiXCR to reprocess the 5' RACE reads, holding one entry per CDR3 protein. The sample has about 220,000 distinct CDR3 sequences; 3.2% are singletons. This specimen consisted of CD4+ T cells sorted from PBMCs, obtained 10 days after the yellow fever booster vaccination. These receptors all stem from a man between 18 and 29 years old who received the YFV17D yellow fever vaccine.

In this sample, this clonotype turned up many times. The chain recombines TRBV20-1 with TRBJ2-5; 7 bases line up with TRBD2. The V gene end was trimmed by 3 bases and the J gene end by 1 base; junction bases not matched to a gene: 5. The CDR3 consists of 14 residues. From germline, CDR1 is DFQATT and CDR2 SNEGSKA (reference sequence). CDR3 nucleotide sequence: TGCAGTGCTAGCCCGGCTAGCGGCCAAGAGACCCAGTACTTC. It is translated as CSASPASGQETQYF.

This clonotype was seen only a few times. The rearrangement uses TRBV5-1 and TRBJ2-3; the match to TRBD2 covers 10 bases. The CDR3 runs to 14 residues. In germline, CDR1 is SGHRS, CDR2 YFSETQ. V lost 7 bases to trimming and J lost 4 bases; unmatched junction nucleotides: 6. CDR3 in amino acids: CASEAGGRSDTQYF. In DNA form, the CDR3 reads TGCGCCAGCGAAGCGGGGGGGCGGTCAGATACGCAGTATTTT.

This clonotype was counted a few times. The genes are TRBV6-6 and TRBJ2-7; 9 bases are shared with TRBD1. This CDR3 comprises 15 residues. From germline, CDR1 is MNHNY and CDR2 SVGAGI (reference sequence). The trim removed 6 bases at V and 0 bases at J, leaving 6 bases unmatched. The CDR3 DNA sequence: TGTGCCAGCAGCACTGACAGGGGGGTCTCCTACGAGCAGTACTTC. It codes for CASSTDRGVSYEQYF.

The chain combines TRBV6-5 with TRBJ1-1, with D tentatively TRBD1 (6 bases). Germline V gives CDR1 MNHEY, CDR2 SVGAGI. CDR3 length: 14 residues. Trimming stripped 7 bases from V and 6 bases from J, with 18 bases between. The CDR3 DNA is TGTGCCAGCAAAAGGGGGGGACGGGGAGCTGAAGCTTTCTTT. Amino acids: CASKRGGRGAEAFF.

This chain connects TRBV5-1 to TRBJ1-2; D is unresolved. Per the germline V gene, CDR1 is SGHRS and CDR2 is YFSETQ. CDR3 length equals 15 residues. The ends were cut back, 0 bases at V and 6 bases at J, with 15 bases in the middle. CDR3: CASSLGSAGLDGYTF. The CDR3 DNA reads as TGCGCCAGCAGCTTGGGTTCGGCGGGATTGGATGGCTACACCTTC.

A few counts support this clonotype. CDR3: CASSPGDRRASYGYTF. As DNA, the CDR3 is TGTGCCAGCAGCCCCGGGGACAGGAGGGCTAGCTATGGCTACACCTTC. The V gene is TRBV7-3, the J gene TRBJ1-2, with 8 bases lining up with TRBD1. The V and J ends lost 5 bases and 4 bases, in that order; junction bases with no gene match: 12. Per germline, CDR1 SGHTA and CDR2 FQGTGA. The CDR3 has 16 residues.

This clonotype showed up many times. The V call is TRBV5-6, the J call TRBJ2-2; tentative D call: TRBD1 (5 bases). V was trimmed by 2 bases and J by 3 bases, leaving 8 bases between them. Germline V gene lookup returns CDR1 SGHDT and CDR2 YYEEEE. The CDR3 consists of 14 residues. The CDR3 here is CASSFDRYTGELFF. CDR3 in DNA: TGTGCCAGCAGCTTCGACAGATACACCGGGGAGCTGTTTTTT.

This clonotype was counted at least ten times. The chain couples TRBV18 to TRBJ1-5; D gene unclear. Trimming cost V 0 bases and J 5 bases, with 11 bases left between them. Germline loops: CDR1 KGHSH, CDR2 LQKENI. The CDR3 extends over 15 amino acids. The CDR3 loop is CASSPPGRRDQPQHF. The CDR3 DNA is TGTGCCAGCTCACCACCGGGCCGGCGAGATCAGCCCCAGCATTTT.

At least ten counts were recorded for this clonotype. V usage is TRBV12-3 or TRBV12-4 and J usage is TRBJ1-2; D is ambiguous. V lost 4 bases, J lost 6 bases, and 9 bases lay in between. This CDR3 contains 12 residues. The CDR3 nucleotides read TGTGCCAGCAGTTACAGCCTGGATGGCTACACCTTC. It is translated as CASSYSLDGYTF.

This clonotype was counted ten times or more. The J gene is TRBJ2-1, the V gene TRBV10-3; 8 positions match TRBD2. The CDR3 runs to 14 residues. CDR1 is ENHRY and CDR2 is SYGVKD in the germline V gene. The V segment lost 6 bases and the J segment 5 bases; nucleotides outside the gene matches: 6. The DNA for the CDR3 is TGTGCCATCAGAGGGACTAGGGGAGACAATGAGCAGTTCTTC. Its protein is CAIRGTRGDNEQFF.

This clonotype was seen many times. This rearrangement joins TRBV5-1 to TRBJ2-3; D is unresolved. The CDR3 totals 15 residues. Germline V gene lookup returns CDR1 SGHRS and CDR2 YFSETQ. Trimming took 3 bases from V and 2 from J, leaving 13 bases between them. In nucleotides, the CDR3 is TGCGCCAGCAGCTCGTCACGAGTCAACACAGATACGCAGTATTTT. Protein sequence: CASSSSRVNTDTQYF. Full variable domain (rest looked up from reference TRBV5-1 and TRBJ2-3): KAGVTQTPRYLIKTRGQQVTLSCSPISGHRSVSWYQQTPGQGLQFLFEYFSETQRNKGNFPGRFSGRQFSNSRSEMNVSTLELGDSALYLCASSSSRVNTDTQYFGPGTRLTVL.

Regarding this clonotype: Given a much more abundant clone one base away, this may be a read error. The genes are TRBV20-1 and TRBJ2-3; possibly TRBD2 for D (6 bases). The ends were cut back, 5 bases at V and 1 base at J, with 19 bases in the middle. CDR3 size: 16 residues. Germline V gene data show CDR1 as DFQATT and CDR2 as SNEGSKA (reference sequence). The CDR3 region has the DNA TGCAGTGCTTGCCAAAACAGGTGGGGGGGCACAGATACGCAGTATTTT. As protein: CSACQNRWGGTDTQYF.

The chain recombines TRBV5-5 with TRBJ1-6, with unresolved D. CDR3 length equals 12 residues. CDR1 SGHKS and CDR2 YYEKEE come from the germline V gene (reference sequence). V gave up 4 bases and J gave up 10 bases, with 9 bases separating them. DNA of the CDR3: TGTGCCAGCAGCCCTACTCTGTCACCCCTCCACTTT. Translated, it gives CASSPTLSPLHF.

This clonotype was detected only a few times. V is TRBV4-1 and J is TRBJ2-4, with D possibly being TRBD2 (6 bases). CDR3 length equals 20 residues. Trimming pared 2 bases from V and 1 base from J, leaving 24 bases between. Germline assignment: CDR1 MGHRA and CDR2 YSYEKL. CDR3 bases: TGCGCCAGCAGCCAACTCCCCCCCACGTGGGGGAGGAGGGCCAAAAACATTCAGTACTTC. It encodes CASSQLPPTWGRRAKNIQYF.

This clonotype was seen at least ten times. V usage is TRBV20-1 and J usage is TRBJ2-3; 7 nucleotides match TRBD2. The CDR3 loop spans 14 amino acids. Germline-derived CDR1 and CDR2 are DFQATT and SNEGSKA (reference sequence). Trimming took 5 bases from V and 1 from J; bases not matched to a gene: 6. CDR3 coding DNA: TGCAGTGCTCCCCCTAGCGGTCGCACAGATACGCAGTATTTT. This codes for CSAPPSGRTDTQYF.